Presented here are 3 T cell receptor beta chains from one specimen sequenced in a study of T cells in Graves' hyperthyroidism and ophthalmopathy. What was amplified from RNA transcripts were TCR beta CDR3 regions. The HTBI primer set was used in a first-round RT-PCR of the TCR CDR3. TCRdb re-called the multiplex PCR reads with MiXCR, one entry per CDR3 protein. The data hold about 560,000 distinct CDR3 sequences, with approximately 44% observed a single time. The sequenced sample consisted of peripheral blood or thyroid tissue (not recorded which). The receptors originated from a woman under 30 with Graves' hyperthyroidism.

The chain links TRBV29-1 to TRBJ2-5, with 8 bases that match TRBD1. The CDR3 length is 13 residues. V dropped 8 bases and J dropped 1; count of bases not matched to a gene: 6. CDR1 and CDR2 from the germline V gene are SQVTM and ANQGSEA. The CDR3 here is CSSEGTGQETQYF. For the CDR3, the DNA is TGCAGCAGTGAAGGGACAGGCCAAGAGACCCAGTACTTC.

At least ten counts were recorded for this clonotype. This chain links TRBV7-9 with TRBJ1-1; 7 bases align to TRBD1. The CDR3 totals 14 residues. Germline CDR1 is SEHNR and CDR2 is FQNEAQ (reference sequence). The V and J ends lost 5 bases and 3 bases, in that order; junction bases with no gene match: 6. The CDR3 sequence: CASSQQGIDTEAFF. For the CDR3, the DNA is TGTGCCAGCAGCCAACAGGGGATCGACACTGAAGCTTTCTTT.

In regard to this clonotype: This may stem from a read error, because a much larger clone lies one nucleotide away. The V call is TRBV10-3, the J call TRBJ2-7, with 9 bases identical to TRBD1. This CDR3 comprises 14 residues. V lost 5 bases, J lost 5 bases, and 7 bases stayed unmatched. From germline, CDR1 is ENHRY and CDR2 SYGVKD. The CDR3 reads CAISPGTGFHEQYF. The CDR3 nucleotides are TGTGCCATCAGTCCCGGGACAGGGTTCCACGAGCAGTACTTC.